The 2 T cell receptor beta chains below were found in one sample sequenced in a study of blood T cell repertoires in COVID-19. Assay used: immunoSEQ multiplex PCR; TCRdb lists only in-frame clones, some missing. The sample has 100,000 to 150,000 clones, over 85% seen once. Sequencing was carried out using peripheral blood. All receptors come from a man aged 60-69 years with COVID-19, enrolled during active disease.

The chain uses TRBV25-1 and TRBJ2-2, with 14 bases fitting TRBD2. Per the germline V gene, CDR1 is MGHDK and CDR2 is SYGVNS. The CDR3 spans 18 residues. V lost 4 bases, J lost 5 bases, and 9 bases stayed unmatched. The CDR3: CASSARPGLAGDTGELFF. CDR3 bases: TGTGCCAGCAGTGCCCGGCCGGGACTAGCGGGAGATACCGGGGAGCTGTTTTTT.

CDR3 region: CASSSEGRDTQYF. CDR3 in DNA: TGTGCCAGCAGTTCGGAGGGGAGGGATACGCAGTATTTT. The chain couples TRBV12-3 or TRBV12-4 to TRBJ2-3; the D gene is possibly TRBD2 (6 bases). Trimming pared 4 bases from V and 6 bases from J, leaving 11 bases between. The CDR3 extends over 13 amino acids.